The 32 T cell receptor beta chains given below trace back to one sample, sequenced in a study of cytomegalovirus exposure and HLA in healthy donors. The primer mix had 60 Vbeta and 13 Jbeta primers. Profiling relied on immunoSEQ multiplex PCR, and the TCRdb table lists in-frame clones only, not all of them. This table has more than 85,000 clones, about 80% appearing once. Sequenced material: PBMCs. The origin of the receptors is a woman in her forties or fifties in good health and CMV-seropositive.

The sample holds a few counts of this clone. The chain combines TRBV4-2 with TRBJ2-3, with D perhaps matching TRBD2 (5 bases). The germline gives CDR1 LGHNA, CDR2 YNFKEQ. The germline V and J ends were trimmed by 4 bases and 4 bases, with 18 bases remaining between them. The CDR3 totals 16 residues. This CDR3 reads CASSPSNAVRSDTQYF. The CDR3 DNA sequence: TGTGCCAGCAGCCCTAGCAATGCCGTCAGATCAGATACGCAGTATTTT.

The chain couples TRBV11-2 to TRBJ2-1; 16 nucleotides align to TRBD2. Germline V CDR1 and CDR2: SGHAT, FQNNGV. V dropped 4 bases and J dropped 14; count of bases not matched to a gene: 8. This CDR3 has 15 residues. CDR3 nucleotide sequence: TGTGCCAGCAGCTCAACGGGACTAGCGGGAGGGTGGAAGTTCTTC. Its translation: CASSSTGLAGGWKFF.

This clone came up once. The J gene is TRBJ2-2, the V gene TRBV7-2; 7 bases are shared with TRBD2. Germline V CDR1 and CDR2: SGHTA, FQGNSA. Unmatched junction bases numbered 11, after V lost 5 bases and J lost 5 bases. The CDR3 contains 16 residues. CDR3 bases: TGTGCCAGCAGCCGGGGGGAGGGAGGGCCGACCGGGGAGCTGTTTTTT. Amino acid sequence: CASSRGEGGPTGELFF.

This clone was seen only once. This rearrangement joins TRBV12-1 to TRBJ2-7; the D call TRBD2 from the table was never checked on the DNA. TRBV12-1 is listed as a pseudogene. The CDR3 spans 18 residues. Written as DNA, the CDR3 is TGTGCCAGCAGTCTCTCGAGGGATAGCGGGCTATCCTCCTACGAGCAGTACTTC. This encodes CASSLSRDSGLSSYEQYF.

This rearrangement joins TRBV6-5 to TRBJ2-7; 11 positions match TRBD1. The CDR3 extends over 15 amino acids. With 7 bases clipped from V and 2 bases from J, the junction kept 7 bases outside the gene matches. The V gene's germline CDR1 is MNHEY and CDR2 SVGAGI. The CDR3 reads CASTPRDRGAYEQYF. The CDR3, as DNA: TGTGCCAGCACCCCCCGGGACAGGGGGGCCTACGAGCAGTACTTC.

The chain couples TRBV11-2 to TRBJ2-7; 9 bases line up with TRBD2. The germline CDR1 and CDR2 sequences are SGHAT and FQNNGV. CDR3 length equals 15 residues. After removal of 3 bases from V and 6 bases from J, the junction contained 9 bases not matched to a gene. The CDR3 spells CASSLRSGGPSEQYF. The CDR3 DNA follows: TGTGCCAGCAGCTTGCGAAGCGGGGGGCCGAGCGAGCAGTACTTC. Using reference TRBV11-2 and TRBJ2-7 for the parts outside the CDR3, the full variable domain is EAGVAQSPRYKIIEKRQSVAFWCNPISGHATLYWYQQILGQGPKLLIQFQNNGVVDDSQLPKDRFSAERLKGVDSTLKIQPAKLEDSAVYLCASSLRSGGPSEQYFGPGTRLTVT.

This clone was found a few times. The chain joins TRBV11-2 to TRBJ2-2; 7 nucleotides match TRBD2. The V and J ends lost 1 base and 6 bases, in that order; junction bases with no gene match: 5. Germline CDR1 and CDR2: SGHAT and FQNNGV. This CDR3 contains 15 residues. The CDR3 nucleotides read TGTGCCAGCAGCTTAGGGACTAGTACTTCCGGGGAGCTGTTTTTT. It specifies CASSLGTSTSGELFF.

CDR3 nucleotide sequence: TGTGCCACCGCACTAGCGGCCACCACAGATACGCAGTATTTT. This translates into CATALAATTDTQYF. The chain links TRBV19 to TRBJ2-3; 8 bases align to TRBD2. V dropped 10 bases and J dropped 2; count of bases not matched to a gene: 8. Germline loops: CDR1 LNHDA, CDR2 SQIVND (reference sequence). This CDR3 spans 14 amino acids. Full variable domain (missing parts from reference TRBV19 and TRBJ2-3): DGGITQSPKYLFRKEGQNVTLSCEQNLNHDAMYWYRQDPGQGLRLIYYSQIVNDFQKGDIAEGYSVSREKKESFPLTVTSAQKNPTAFYLCATALAATTDTQYFGPGTRLTVL.

V is TRBV4-3 and J is TRBJ2-4; 7 bases agree with TRBD1. Germline CDR1 is LGHNA and CDR2 is YSLEER. CDR3 length equals 13 residues. V gave up 4 bases and J gave up 4 bases; unmatched junction bases: 1. The CDR3 reads CASSPGQKNIQYF. CDR3 nucleotides: TGCGCCAGCAGCCCGGGACAGAAAAACATTCAGTACTTC.

This rearrangement joins TRBV5-1 to TRBJ1-2, with 12 bases aligning to TRBD1. V shed 3 bases and J 5 bases; nucleotides not matched to a gene: 8. This CDR3 comprises 16 residues. The V gene's germline CDR1 is SGHRS and CDR2 YFSETQ. The chain's CDR3 is CASSYGTGGARYGYTF. The DNA for the CDR3 is TGCGCCAGCAGCTACGGGACAGGGGGCGCGAGGTATGGCTACACCTTC.

The rearrangement links TRBV5-4 to TRBJ2-3; TRBD1 matches at 8 bases. The V gene end was trimmed by 5 bases and the J gene end by 0 bases; junction bases not matched to a gene: 8. This CDR3 region has 16 residues. Germline V CDR1 and CDR2: SGHNT, YYREEE (reference sequence). CDR3: CASRRGGTGSTDTQYF. CDR3 bases: TGTGCCAGCAGACGTGGGGGGACAGGAAGCACAGATACGCAGTATTTT.

The gene calls are TRBV11-1 and TRBJ2-3; TRBD2 might be the D (5 bases). This CDR3 has 14 amino acids. Germline V gene sequence: CDR1 SGHAT, CDR2 FQDESV (reference sequence). Trimming cost V 5 bases and J 4 bases, with 13 bases left between them. The CDR3 DNA sequence: TGTGCCAGCAGCCCTAGACTGGGAGCAGATACGCAGTATTTT. Its translation: CASSPRLGADTQYF.

The chain is built from TRBV4-1 and TRBJ2-7, with 10 bases identical to TRBD2. V lost 0 bases and J lost 9; bases outside the gene matches: 14. CDR1 MGHRA and CDR2 YSYEKL come from the germline V gene. The CDR3 spans 17 residues. This CDR3 reads CASSQEEASGGARGQYF. Written as DNA, the CDR3 is TGCGCCAGCAGCCAAGAAGAAGCTAGCGGGGGTGCACGAGGGCAGTACTTC.

V is TRBV19 and J is TRBJ1-2; D remains ambiguous. The CDR3 runs 14 residues. Germline CDR1 is LNHDA and CDR2 is SQIVND (reference sequence). The V gene lost 4 bases and the J gene lost 1 base, with 10 bases spanning the gap. DNA of the CDR3: TGTGCCAGTAGTAGGTCGAGCATTAACTATGGCTACACCTTC. It is translated as CASSRSSINYGYTF.

The genes are TRBV7-9 and TRBJ2-3; TRBD2 might be the D (7 bases). The V gene lost 4 bases and the J gene lost 6 bases, with 14 bases spanning the gap. The CDR3 totals 14 residues. From germline, CDR1 is SEHNR and CDR2 FQNEAQ (reference sequence). This CDR3 reads CASSWSGGEDTQYF. CDR3 in DNA: TGTGCCAGCAGCTGGTCGGGGGGCGAGGATACGCAGTATTTT. Complete variable domain (other parts from reference TRBV7-9 and TRBJ2-3): DTGVSQNPRHKITKRGQNVTFRCDPISEHNRLYWYRQTLGQGPEFLTYFQNEAQLEKSRLLSDRFSAERPKGSFSTLEIQRTEQGDSAMYLCASSWSGGEDTQYFGPGTRLTVL.

V gene TRBV7-6 combines with J gene TRBJ2-7; tentative D call: TRBD2 (6 bases). The CDR3 is 14 amino acids. CDR1 and CDR2 from the germline V gene are SGHVS and FNYEAQ. With 2 bases removed from V and 0 bases from J, the gap between germline ends came to 8 bases. The CDR3 protein is CASSLHGSSYEQYF. In DNA, the CDR3 is TGTGCCAGCAGCTTACACGGGAGCTCCTACGAGCAGTACTTC.

The chain couples TRBV7-9 to TRBJ2-1; D remains unclear. V was cut by 3 bases and J by 8 bases, with 5 bases left in between. The germline V gene has CDR1 SEHNR and CDR2 FQNEAQ (reference sequence). The CDR3 runs 11 residues. This CDR3 reads CASSFGDEQFF. CDR3 nucleotide sequence: TGTGCCAGCAGCTTCGGTGATGAGCAGTTCTTC. Complete variable domain (other parts from reference TRBV7-9 and TRBJ2-1): DTGVSQNPRHKITKRGQNVTFRCDPISEHNRLYWYRQTLGQGPEFLTYFQNEAQLEKSRLLSDRFSAERPKGSFSTLEIQRTEQGDSAMYLCASSFGDEQFFGPGTRLTVL.

This chain links TRBV5-6 with TRBJ2-2, with TRBD1 matching over 10 bases. The CDR3 is 16 amino acids. CDR1 is SGHDT, CDR2 YYEEEE, per germline. Losses at the gene ends were 4 bases for V and 6 bases for J; bases not matched to a gene: 9. The CDR3, as DNA: TGTGCCAGCAGCAGGGACAGGGGAGGAGGGGCCGGGGAGCTGTTTTTT. This codes for CASSRDRGGGAGELFF.

The V call is TRBV11-1, the J call TRBJ2-2; 7 positions match TRBD2. Germline V lookup: CDR1 SGHAT, CDR2 FQDESV (reference sequence). The V gene end was trimmed by 0 bases and the J gene end by 8 bases; junction bases not matched to a gene: 6. The CDR3 contains 15 residues. The CDR3 loop is CASSLAAGEEGELFF. The CDR3 region has the DNA TGTGCCAGCAGCTTAGCGGCGGGGGAAGAAGGGGAGCTGTTTTTT.

The V call is TRBV6-5, the J call TRBJ2-3; D is perhaps TRBD2 (6 bases). Trimming shortened V by 4 bases and J by 0 bases, and 11 bases separated the two germline ends. Germline V gene lookup returns CDR1 MNHEY and CDR2 SVGAGI. This CDR3 region has 15 residues. DNA for the CDR3: TGTGCCAGCAGTTTCCCTGGGGGGAGCACAGATACGCAGTATTTT. Translation: CASSFPGGSTDTQYF.

This chain uses TRBV11-3 with TRBJ1-2; no clear D. V was shortened by 11 bases and J by 2 bases, with 12 bases between the two germline ends. CDR1 and CDR2 from the germline V gene are SGHNT and YENEEA. CDR3 size: 12 residues. The CDR3 loop is CAATSNNYGYTF. CDR3 bases: TGTGCCGCAACTTCCAACAACTATGGCTACACCTTC.

V is TRBV2 and J is TRBJ1-4, with D perhaps TRBD1 (6 bases). V lost 6 bases and J lost 8, with 19 bases in between. Germline CDR1 and CDR2: SNHLY and FYNNEI. There are 15 residues in the CDR3. CDR3 coding DNA: TGTGCCAGCAGGGTCACAGGGAGCCCTGGGGAAAAACTGTTTTTT. Protein product: CASRVTGSPGEKLFF.

The chain couples TRBV2 to TRBJ2-1, with 9 bases identical to TRBD2. This CDR3 comprises 18 residues. V gave up 6 bases and J gave up 4 bases; unmatched junction bases: 16. The germline V gene has CDR1 SNHLY and CDR2 FYNNEI. CDR3 coding DNA: TGTGCCAGCAGGGACCGTGGGGGAGCGGGAGGCAAATACAATGAGCAGTTCTTC. It codes for CASRDRGGAGGKYNEQFF.

J is TRBJ2-2 and V is TRBV18; perhaps TRBD1 as D (5 bases). The CDR3 has 16 residues. Trimming took off 1 base at V and 2 bases at J, with 11 bases between the two ends. Germline CDR1 KGHSH, CDR2 LQKENI. CDR3 sequence (DNA): TGTGCCAGCTCACCACGCAGGGCCCCCAACACCGGGGAGCTGTTTTTT. Its protein product is CASSPRRAPNTGELFF.

CDR3 sequence: CASGTGQFNEKLFF. The DNA of the CDR3 is TGTGCTAGTGGCACCGGACAGTTTAATGAAAAACTGTTTTTT. The genes are TRBV12-5 and TRBJ1-4, with D possibly matching TRBD1 (6 bases). The CDR3 consists of 14 residues. V lost 6 bases and J lost 4, with 12 bases in between. Germline loops: CDR1 LGHNT, CDR2 FRNRAP.

Points on this clone: Mismatch with germline at one junction end may stem from a read error. The V call is TRBV7-9, the J call TRBJ1-1; D is possibly TRBD1 (5 bases). CDR3 length: 12 residues. Germline CDR1 and CDR2: SEHNR and FQNEAQ (reference sequence). The CDR3 DNA is TGTTCCAGCAGCTTAGTATCAGGGGAAGCTTTCTTT. The encoded protein is CSSSLVSGEAFF.

V is TRBV2 and J is TRBJ2-7, with D unresolved. There are 11 residues in the CDR3. CDR1 and CDR2 (germline): SNHLY, FYNNEI. The V end lost 6 bases, the J end lost 3 bases, and 6 bases lay between the germline ends. CDR3 residues: CASSLSYEQYF. Written as DNA, the CDR3 is TGTGCCAGCAGCCTGAGCTACGAGCAGTACTTC.

V is TRBV2 and J is TRBJ2-4, with 8 nucleotides matching TRBD1. This CDR3 has 13 amino acids. Trimming took 5 bases from V and 9 from J; bases not matched to a gene: 6. Looked up from germline, CDR1 is SNHLY and CDR2 is FYNNEI. CDR3 amino acids: CASSTDRGGIQYF. CDR3 sequence (DNA): TGTGCCAGCAGTACCGACAGGGGTGGCATTCAGTACTTC.

This rearrangement joins TRBV29-1 to TRBJ2-3, with 9 bases aligning to TRBD2. Unmatched junction bases numbered 8, after V lost 7 bases and J lost 0 bases. CDR3 length equals 15 residues. Looked up from germline, CDR1 is SQVTM and CDR2 is ANQGSEA. CDR3 sequence (DNA): TGCAGCGCCCCTAGCGGGGCGTCTAGCACAGATACGCAGTATTTT. Translated: CSAPSGASSTDTQYF.

V and J are TRBV9 and TRBJ2-1; TRBD2 matches 7 bases. The V gene's germline CDR1 is SGDLS and CDR2 YYNGEE. V dropped 4 bases and J dropped 6; count of bases not matched to a gene: 16. The CDR3 covers 17 residues. Here the CDR3 reads CASSFLSRDYNGNEQFF. The CDR3 DNA is TGTGCCAGCAGCTTCCTGAGCCGGGACTATAACGGCAATGAGCAGTTCTTC. The full variable domain, completed using reference TRBV9 and TRBJ2-1, is DSGVTQTPKHLITATGQRVTLRCSPRSGDLSVYWYQQSLDQGLQFLIQYYNGEERAKGNILERFSAQQFPDLHSELNLSSLELGDSALYFCASSFLSRDYNGNEQFFGPGTRLTVL.

This chain links TRBV12-2 with TRBJ2-3; no check of the table's D call, TRBD2, against the DNA was made. TRBV12-2 is labeled a pseudogene. CDR3 size: 13 residues. The DNA for the CDR3 is TGTGCAAGTCGCTCATTGAGTTCAGATACGCAGTATTTT. Amino acid sequence: CASRSLSSDTQYF.

The chain is built from TRBV29-1 and TRBJ2-7, with 13 bases that match TRBD2. This CDR3 spans 12 amino acids. Germline V gene data show CDR1 as SQVTM and CDR2 as ANQGSEA. V was pared by 7 bases and J by 7 bases, with 4 bases of the junction left unmatched. This chain's CDR3 is CSGGLAGKEQYF. DNA of the CDR3: TGCAGCGGGGGACTAGCGGGAAAGGAGCAGTACTTC.